Listed below are T cell receptor beta chains from one sample, sequenced in a study of T cell changes during pregnancy in multiple sclerosis. Here immunoSEQ multiplex PCR was the method, and the copy in TCRdb shows in-frame clones only, minus some. The repertoire includes over 45,000 clones, about 90% of them detected once, and 2.8% sits in the top ten. The sample was peripheral blood, taken in the third trimester of pregnancy. The receptors originated from a female donor in good health, enrolled as a control in a pregnancy study. CDR3s include the opening cysteine and the closing phenylalanine or tryptophan. D genes are given only for firm matches. Size is stated for part of the rows, as once, few or many counts, or as a class when the clone is expanded.

DNA | CDR3 | J | size | D | V
TGTGCCAGCTCACTAGCGGGGAGCACAGATACGCAGTATTTT | CASSLAGSTDTQYF | TRBJ2-3 | NA | TRBD2 | TRBV18
TGTGCCAGCAGCGTGGGCGTCCGCGGCTACACCTTC | CASSVGVRGYTF | TRBJ1-2 | NA | NA | TRBV9
TGCAGCGTTGAAGAAAGGACCGGGACAGGGGGCGGCTACACCTTC | CSVEERTGTGGGYTF | TRBJ1-2 | NA | TRBD1 | TRBV29-1
TGCGCCAGCAGCTCGACTAGCGGGGGATCCTACGAGCAGTACTTC | CASSSTSGGSYEQYF | TRBJ2-7 | NA | TRBD2 | TRBV5-1
TGTGCCAGTGAACGCGGCAACTATGGCTACACCTTC | CASERGNYGYTF | TRBJ1-2 | few | NA | TRBV19
TGTGCCAGCAGCTACACGAATGAGCAGTTCTTC | CASSYTNEQFF | TRBJ2-1 | NA | NA | TRBV11-3
TGTGCCAGCAGCCAATGGGGGGGGGACATGAACACTGAAGCTTTCTTT | CASSQWGGDMNTEAFF | TRBJ1-1 | NA | NA | TRBV14
TGTGCCAGCAGCTTTGATTTGGGAGCTGCCCGGGGGACCCAGTACTTC | CASSFDLGAARGTQYF | TRBJ2-5 | NA | NA | TRBV11-2
TGCAGCGTTCAAGTGGGGCTACTAAGCACAGATACGCAGTATTTT | CSVQVGLLSTDTQYF | TRBJ2-3 | NA | NA | TRBV29-1
TGTGCCAGCAGCCCTCTAGCGGGAGCAGACGGGGAGCTGTTTTTT | CASSPLAGADGELFF | TRBJ2-2 | NA | TRBD2 | TRBV5-5
TGCGCCAGCAGCGGCGGACTCGGCCCTAGGGCGGAGCAGTTCTTC | CASSGGLGPRAEQFF | TRBJ2-1 | NA | NA | TRBV10-2
TGTGCCAGTAGTGGGGGGGGCACTCAAGAGACCCAGTACTTC | CASSGGGTQETQYF | TRBJ2-5 | NA | NA | TRBV19
TGTGCCAGTAGTCGACAGTACCAAGAGACCCAGTACTTC | CASSRQYQETQYF | TRBJ2-5 | NA | NA | TRBV19
TGTGCCACCAGCAGCACCTTGACAGGGGGGAAAAATTCACCCCTCCACTTT | CATSSTLTGGKNSPLHF | TRBJ1-6 | NA | TRBD1 | TRBV15
TGCAGCGTTCTCAGCGGGACAAACGTAAACAATCAGCCCCAGCATTTT | CSVLSGTNVNNQPQHF | TRBJ1-5 | NA | NA | TRBV29-1
TGTGCCAGCAGTTTATACGGAGGCGCTGGGAATACGCAGTATTTT | CASSLYGGAGNTQYF | TRBJ2-3 | NA | NA | TRBV27
TGTGCCAGCAATCGGGGAAGAGAAGAGACCCAGTACTTC | CASNRGREETQYF | TRBJ2-5 | NA | NA | TRBV28
TGTGCCAGCAGTTATAATGGCTACACCTTC | CASSYNGYTF | TRBJ1-2 | few | NA | TRBV25-1
TGTGCCAGCAGTGAAGAACAGGGGGTTGGCTACACCTTC | CASSEEQGVGYTF | TRBJ1-2 | NA | TRBD1 | TRBV2
TGTGCCAGTACCCTTTCCGGGACTAGCGGGACCGGGGAGCTGTTTTTT | CASTLSGTSGTGELFF | TRBJ2-2 | NA | TRBD2 | TRBV19
TGTGCCAGCAGCGGAACCTGGGGAGCAGACACTGAAGCTTTCTTT | CASSGTWGADTEAFF | TRBJ1-1 | NA | NA | TRBV5-6
TGTGCCAGCAGCGACCGCGGACAGGGAACAGATACGCAGTATTTT | CASSDRGQGTDTQYF | TRBJ2-3 | NA | TRBD1 | TRBV7-9
TGTGCCAGCAGGGCCTGCGGGACTAGCGGTTACACCGGGGAGCTGTTTTTT | CASRACGTSGYTGELFF | TRBJ2-2 | NA | TRBD2 | TRBV6-9
TGTGCCGCGGGGTCTGGAAACACCATATATTTT | CAAGSGNTIYF | TRBJ1-3 | NA | NA | TRBV6-6
TGTGCCAGCAGCACTCTAACAGGTCCAGATACGCAGTATTTT | CASSTLTGPDTQYF | TRBJ2-3 | NA | NA | TRBV11-2
TGTGCCAGCCTCAGGGGGCGCGACGGGGAGCTGTTTTTT | CASLRGRDGELFF | TRBJ2-2 | NA | TRBD1 | TRBV28
TGTGCCAGCAGCTTGCAGGGAAACTACGAGCAGTACTTC | CASSLQGNYEQYF | TRBJ2-7 | few | NA | TRBV7-3